This T cell receptor (beta chain) was sequenced during a study of T cells in localized non-small cell lung cancer. General observations from the study: Compared with tumor, uninvolved adjacent lung displayed greater T cell clonality, ranking highest overall. Within adjacent lung there appeared a median approximately 58 of the top 100 tumor clones. The study linked higher blood T cell density to longer overall survival. It remains possible that heterogeneity exists, since only one tumor region was sequenced.

The CDR3 runs 13 residues. Germline CDR1 WSHSY, CDR2 SAAADI. V was cut by 3 bases and J by 4 bases, with 9 bases left in between. Sequenced by immunoSEQ multiplex PCR; TCRdb stores in-frame clones only, minus some. The repertoire holds about 1,100 clones, with roughly 34% as singletons. Turning to this clone: Its antigen is currently unknown.

V and J are TRBV10-2 and TRBJ1-1; TRBD1 might be the D (5 bases). The specimen was lung tumor tissue, collected before any cancer treatment. This sequence originates from a male donor aged 60 or over with stage I squamous cell lung carcinoma. DNA of the CDR3: TGCGCCAGCAGTGACGGGGGGGGCACTGAAGCTTTCTTT. Translated: CASSDGGGTEAFF.